A selection of T cell receptor beta chains follows, all from one sample in a study of blood T cell repertoires in COVID-19. Profiling relied on immunoSEQ multiplex PCR, and the TCRdb table lists in-frame clones only, not all of them. Of roughly 200,000 clones in the sample, 81% were seen once. Sequencing was done on a sample of peripheral blood. Every receptor here comes from an elderly woman with acute or convalescent COVID-19. The CDR3 runs from the conserved cysteine through the conserved F or W. The order of the fields is V gene, CDR3 protein.

v_call: TRBV5-1; cdr3_aa: CASSYGGTGDYEQYF
v_call: TRBV4-2; cdr3_aa: CASSLRVSGLQITQYF
v_call: TRBV2; cdr3_aa: CASSARGETQYF
v_call: TRBV7-8; cdr3_aa: CASSFDPPGQGGEQYF
v_call: TRBV10-2; cdr3_aa: CASSESASMETQYF
v_call: TRBV4-1; cdr3_aa: CASSPTGQIITPLHF
v_call: TRBV7-9; cdr3_aa: CASSSLSWRGTNEKLFF
v_call: TRBV5-8; cdr3_aa: CASSLATGGAFNSPLHF
v_call: TRBV9; cdr3_aa: CASTKLAGGNNEQFF
v_call: TRBV6-1; cdr3_aa: CASSENRGENEKLFF
v_call: TRBV5-5; cdr3_aa: CASTQTGASGKGETQYF
v_call: TRBV28; cdr3_aa: CASSLVVNSNQPQHF
v_call: TRBV6-5; cdr3_aa: CASSYSTGVGNTIYF
v_call: TRBV28; cdr3_aa: CASSLGLGDEQFF
v_call: TRBV15; cdr3_aa: CATNLGQVQETQYF
v_call: TRBV4-2; cdr3_aa: CASSSTTNTGELFF
v_call: TRBV7-9; cdr3_aa: CASSNNAPGISGNTIYF
v_call: TRBV6-5; cdr3_aa: CATLRQGSNSPLHF
v_call: TRBV6-6; cdr3_aa: CASSYSEGRGNTIYF
v_call: TRBV18; cdr3_aa: CASSRRQGEGPQHF
v_call: TRBV27; cdr3_aa: CASTPKVAPTSTDTQYF
v_call: TRBV2; cdr3_aa: CASSDSRFNEQFF
v_call: TRBV27; cdr3_aa: CASKTAGVTNEKLFF
v_call: TRBV12-3/TRBV12-4; cdr3_aa: CASRLSGELFF
v_call: TRBV5-1; cdr3_aa: CASSLMQGVGTEAFF
v_call: TRBV7-3; cdr3_aa: CASSEFGLAGGPQEQFF
v_call: TRBV7-2; cdr3_aa: CASSQWALGAGTEAFF